Listed here is a single T cell receptor (beta chain). The antigen is undetermined. Germline loops: CDR1 KGHDR, CDR2 SFDVKD. V lost 5 bases to trimming and J lost 5 bases, with 12 bases between them. The CDR3 runs to 14 residues. The data originate from a study of T cell responses to AZD1222 COVID-19 vaccine. Generated by immunoSEQ multiplex PCR, the TCRdb table keeps only in-frame clones and is missing some. The sample consists of 95,000 to 100,000 clones, less than 85% of them appearing once. Study findings and constraints: Clonal diversity was possibly underestimated; the donors were predominantly white British and more often female.

The V and J genes are TRBV24-1 and TRBJ2-1; D is possibly TRBD1 (5 bases). The receptor was derived from an adult who received the AZD1222 COVID-19 vaccine. The sample consisted of peripheral blood, taken 28 days after the second AZD1222 dose. This CDR3 is CATSALGQNNEQFF. The CDR3 DNA sequence: TGTGCCACCAGTGCCTTGGGGCAAAACAATGAGCAGTTCTTC.